The 21 T cell receptor beta chains given below trace back to one sample, sequenced in a study of OX40 agonist ivuxolimab in advanced cancers. Clones were sequenced by immunoSEQ multiplex PCR, and TCRdb holds only the in-frame ones, with some missing. The repertoire has over 30,000 clones, around four fifths of them found once; the top ten carry about a quarter. The sample here was CD4+ or CD8+ T cells sorted from blood, taken in a trial of the OX40 agonist ivuxolimab. These receptors all come from an adult with an advanced solid tumor such as melanoma, head and neck, liver or kidney cancer.

This clone counts as medium-sized. The chain couples TRBV7-9 to TRBJ2-7; unclear D gene. The V end was cut by 8 bases, the J end by 2 bases, with 16 bases between. Germline-derived CDR1 and CDR2 are SEHNR and FQNEAQ (reference sequence). CDR3 length equals 14 residues. The CDR3 nucleotides read TGTGCCAGCGGCCACCGGACCAATCCCTACGAGCAGTACTTC. This codes for CASGHRTNPYEQYF.

This clone was seen a single time. The gene calls are TRBV5-1 and TRBJ1-1; 9 bases are a match to TRBD1. CDR3 length: 15 amino acids. Germline CDR1 reads SGHRS; CDR2 reads YFSETQ. V lost 2 bases to trimming and J lost 5 bases; unmatched junction nucleotides: 7. CDR3 nucleotides: TGCGCCAGCAGCTTATCCGGGACAGGGAGGACTGAAGCTTTCTTT. Protein: CASSLSGTGRTEAFF.

The chain has TRBV27 and TRBJ2-1; 9 positions match TRBD2. The CDR3 contains 16 residues. Germline V CDR1 and CDR2: MNHEY, SMNVEV (reference sequence). The trim removed 8 bases at V and 5 bases at J, leaving 13 bases unmatched. The CDR3 reads CASGYPSGKWHNEQFF. The CDR3 region has the DNA TGTGCCAGCGGCTATCCTAGCGGGAAATGGCACAATGAGCAGTTCTTC.

The CDR3 coding sequence is TGTGCCAGCAGCCAAGCGGGGGGGCGAGGCACTGAAGCTTTCTTT. Amino acid sequence: CASSQAGGRGTEAFF. The chain employs TRBV14 and TRBJ1-1, with TRBD1 as a possible D gene (6 bases). V was trimmed by 1 base and J by 4 bases, leaving 13 bases between them. The CDR3 contains 15 residues. The germline V gene has CDR1 SGHDN and CDR2 FVKESK.

In DNA form, the CDR3 reads TGTGCCAGCAGAGGAGGGGAGGCCAGCACAGATACGCAGTATTTT. Translation: CASRGGEASTDTQYF. This chain uses TRBV28 with TRBJ2-3; weak D call: TRBD2 (6 bases). The V gene lost 6 bases and the J gene lost 0 bases, with 13 bases spanning the gap. Germline CDR1 is MDHEN and CDR2 is SYDVKM. The CDR3 loop spans 15 amino acids.

The chain is built from TRBV7-2 and TRBJ2-1; 11 nucleotides align to TRBD2. The CDR3 spans 15 residues. The V segment lost 6 bases and the J segment 10 bases; nucleotides outside the gene matches: 11. CDR1 SGHTA and CDR2 FQGNSA come from the germline V gene. CDR3 in DNA: TGTGCCAGCAGTCCTTCCCGGACTAGCGGGTACGAGCAGTTCTTC. It encodes CASSPSRTSGYEQFF.

V is TRBV19 and J is TRBJ1-5, with TRBD1 as a possible D gene (5 bases). V shed 7 bases and J shed 5 bases, with 15 bases lying between them. The V gene's germline CDR1 is LNHDA and CDR2 SQIVND (reference sequence). The CDR3 runs 14 residues. CDR3 loop: CASTTWSRDQPQHF. The DNA for the CDR3 is TGTGCCAGTACTACATGGAGCAGGGATCAGCCCCAGCATTTT.

This chain connects TRBV6-1 to TRBJ2-5, with TRBD1 identical over 9 bases. After removal of 4 bases from V and 2 bases from J, the junction contained 11 bases not matched to a gene. CDR1 is MNHNS and CDR2 is SASEGT in the germline V gene. The CDR3 is made up of 17 amino acids. The CDR3 region is CASSGETGGDLQETQYF. In DNA, the CDR3 is TGTGCCAGCAGTGGCGAGACAGGGGGGGATTTACAAGAGACCCAGTACTTC.

This clone was counted a few times. V and J are TRBV5-1 and TRBJ2-1, with a weak D call TRBD2 (5 bases). Germline V gives CDR1 SGHRS, CDR2 YFSETQ. V was pared by 5 bases and J by 3 bases, with 12 bases between. The CDR3 runs to 14 residues. CDR3 residues: CASSFAGGYNEQFF. In DNA, the CDR3 is TGCGCCAGCAGTTTTGCCGGAGGCTACAATGAGCAGTTCTTC. Combining the CDR3 with reference TRBV5-1 and TRBJ2-1 gives the whole variable domain KAGVTQTPRYLIKTRGQQVTLSCSPISGHRSVSWYQQTPGQGLQFLFEYFSETQRNKGNFPGRFSGRQFSNSRSEMNVSTLELGDSALYLCASSFAGGYNEQFFGPGTRLTVL.

To note about this clone: The sample carries other DNA sequences with the same CDR3. The chain recombines TRBV9 with TRBJ1-3; D unclear. The V end was cut by 2 bases, the J end by 0 bases, with 6 bases between. In germline, CDR1 is SGDLS, CDR2 YYNGEE. This CDR3 has 14 residues. The chain's CDR3 is CASSVGNSGNTIYF. Here the CDR3 DNA reads TGTGCCAGCAGCGTCGGGAACTCTGGAAACACCATATATTTT.

The rearrangement joins TRBV28 to TRBJ2-1; a weak D match, TRBD2 (6 bases). Trimming removed 3 bases from V and 4 bases from J, with 22 bases in between. The CDR3 loop spans 18 amino acids. Germline V gene sequence: CDR1 MDHEN, CDR2 SYDVKM. The CDR3 sequence: CASSLPASSATIYNEQFF. The CDR3 DNA reads as TGTGCCAGCAGTTTGCCCGCGTCTAGCGCGACCATATACAATGAGCAGTTCTTC.

The chain carries TRBV30 and TRBJ1-2, with a possible D match to TRBD1 (6 bases). Trimming cost V 5 bases and J 3 bases, with 13 bases left between them. The CDR3 is made up of 13 amino acids. The germline CDR1 and CDR2 sequences are GTSNPN and SVGIG (reference sequence). Here the CDR3 DNA reads TGTGCCTGGTTACCCGGGGGCCACTATGGCTACACCTTC. Its translation is CAWLPGGHYGYTF. The full variable domain, in which reference TRBV30 and TRBJ1-2 provide the parts outside the CDR3, is SQTIHQWPATLVQPVGSPLSLECTVEGTSNPNLYWYRQAAGRGLQLLFYSVGIGQISSEVPQNLSASRPQDRQFILSSKKLLLSDSGFYLCAWLPGGHYGYTFGSGTRLTVV.

The V and J genes are TRBV5-1 and TRBJ2-1; TRBD2 matches at 13 bases. This CDR3 comprises 17 residues. Germline values: CDR1 SGHRS, CDR2 YFSETQ. V shed 7 bases and J 0 bases; nucleotides not matched to a gene: 7. The CDR3 region is CASGGLAGAFSYNEQFF. CDR3 DNA sequence: TGCGCCAGCGGAGGACTAGCGGGGGCGTTCTCCTACAATGAGCAGTTCTTC. The full variable domain, with the rest looked up from reference TRBV5-1 and TRBJ2-1, is KAGVTQTPRYLIKTRGQQVTLSCSPISGHRSVSWYQQTPGQGLQFLFEYFSETQRNKGNFPGRFSGRQFSNSRSEMNVSTLELGDSALYLCASGGLAGAFSYNEQFFGPGTRLTVL.

The CDR3 bases are TGTGCCAGCAGTAGCAGGGGAAAAGACACTGAAGCTTTCTTT. Translation gives CASSSRGKDTEAFF. This chain uses TRBV28 with TRBJ1-1, with D perhaps TRBD1 (6 bases). Germline V gives CDR1 MDHEN, CDR2 SYDVKM. Trimming took off 5 bases at V and 3 bases at J, with 13 bases between the two ends. This CDR3 has 14 amino acids. The full variable domain, with the rest looked up from reference TRBV28 and TRBJ1-1, is DVKVTQSSRYLVKRTGEKVFLECVQDMDHENMFWYRQDPGLGLRLIYFSYDVKMKEKGDIPEGYSVSREKKERFSLILESASTNQTSMYLCASSSRGKDTEAFFGQGTRLTVV.

The chain combines TRBV19 with TRBJ2-2; 9 bases are shared with TRBD2. Trimming took 3 bases from V and 5 from J; bases not matched to a gene: 10. CDR3 size: 17 residues. Germline CDR1 LNHDA, CDR2 SQIVND (reference sequence). CDR3 sequence: CASSIGLAGVLTGELFF. CDR3 coding DNA: TGTGCCAGTAGTATCGGGTTAGCGGGAGTTTTAACCGGGGAGCTGTTTTTT.

The chain uses TRBV12-5 and TRBJ2-1, with 7 bases that match TRBD2. V lost 0 bases and J lost 2; bases outside the gene matches: 1. CDR1 and CDR2 (germline): LGHNT, FRNRAP. The CDR3 covers 15 residues. The CDR3 region has the DNA TGTGCTAGTGGTTTGGTAAGCGGGGCCTACAATGAGCAGTTCTTC. It translates to CASGLVSGAYNEQFF.

The chain combines TRBV6-1 with TRBJ2-7; 9 bases are a match to TRBD1. The CDR3 contains 18 residues. The J segment lost 3 bases and the V segment lost 3 bases, leaving 15 bases of the junction unmatched. The V gene's germline CDR1 is MNHNS and CDR2 SASEGT. The DNA for the CDR3 is TGTGCCAGCAGTGAGCCCTATCTCGGGACAGGGCCTATCTACGAGCAGTACTTC. It encodes CASSEPYLGTGPIYEQYF.

This chain joins TRBV6-4 and TRBJ1-1; D ambiguous. The CDR3 is 15 residues long. V shed 6 bases and J shed 0 bases, with 14 bases lying between them. Germline V gene sequence: CDR1 MRHNA, CDR2 SNTAGT. The CDR3: CASSDTGSLNTEAFF. In nucleotides, the CDR3 is TGTGCCAGCAGCGATACTGGGTCCTTGAACACTGAAGCTTTCTTT.

The V call is TRBV5-4, the J call TRBJ2-3, with 13 bases fitting TRBD2. V shed 4 bases, J shed 4 bases, and the junction held 6 bases outside the gene matches. CDR1 is SGHNT, CDR2 YYREEE, per germline (reference sequence). The CDR3 runs to 16 residues. The CDR3 sequence: CASSPVLAGGSDTQYF. CDR3 in DNA: TGTGCCAGCAGCCCGGTACTAGCGGGGGGGTCAGATACGCAGTATTTT.

The genes are TRBV7-6 and TRBJ1-5, with a tentative D call TRBD1 (6 bases). The CDR3 totals 14 residues. With 1 base removed from V and 4 bases from J, the gap between germline ends came to 8 bases. CDR1 SGHVS and CDR2 FNYEAQ come from the germline V gene. The CDR3 loop reads CASSLGGPNQPQHF. The CDR3 nucleotides read TGTGCCAGCAGCTTAGGGGGGCCGAATCAGCCCCAGCATTTT. The full variable domain, its missing parts supplied by reference TRBV7-6 and TRBJ1-5, is GAGVSQSPRYKVTKRGQDVALRCDPISGHVSLYWYRQALGQGPEFLTYFNYEAQQDKSGLPNDRFSAERPEGSISTLTIQRTEQRDSAMYRCASSLGGPNQPQHFGDGTRLSIL.

This clone occurred once. This chain uses TRBV6-1 with TRBJ2-7; perhaps TRBD1 as D (6 bases). The CDR3 loop spans 13 amino acids. V was clipped by 6 bases and J by 6 bases, with 15 bases between them. The germline V gene has CDR1 MNHNS and CDR2 SASEGT. The CDR3 loop is CASRGHSGGEQYF. CDR3 nucleotides: TGTGCCAGCAGGGGACACTCAGGCGGCGAGCAGTACTTC.